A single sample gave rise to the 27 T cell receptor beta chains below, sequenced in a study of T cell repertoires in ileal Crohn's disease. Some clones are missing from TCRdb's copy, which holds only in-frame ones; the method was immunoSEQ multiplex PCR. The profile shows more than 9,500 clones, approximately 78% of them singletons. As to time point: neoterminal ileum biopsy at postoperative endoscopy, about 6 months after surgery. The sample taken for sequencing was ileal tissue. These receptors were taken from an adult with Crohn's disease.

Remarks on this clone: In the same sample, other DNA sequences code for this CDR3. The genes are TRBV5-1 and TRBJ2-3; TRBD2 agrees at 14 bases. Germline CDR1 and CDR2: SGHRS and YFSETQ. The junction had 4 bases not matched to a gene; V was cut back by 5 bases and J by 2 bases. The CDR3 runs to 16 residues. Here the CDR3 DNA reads TGCGCCAGCAGGAGGACTAGCGGGGGGCCCACAGATACGCAGTATTTT. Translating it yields CASRRTSGGPTDTQYF.

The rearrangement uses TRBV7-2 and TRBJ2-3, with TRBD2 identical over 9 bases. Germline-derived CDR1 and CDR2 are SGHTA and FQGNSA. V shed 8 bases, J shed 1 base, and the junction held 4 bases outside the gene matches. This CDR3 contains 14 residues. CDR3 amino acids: CASGRTSGTDTQYF. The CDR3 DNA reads TGTGCCAGCGGACGGACTAGCGGCACAGATACGCAGTATTTT. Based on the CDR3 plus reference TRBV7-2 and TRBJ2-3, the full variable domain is GAGVSQSPSNKVTEKGKDVELRCDPISGHTALYWYRQSLGQGLEFLIYFQGNSAPDKSGLPSDRFSAERTGGSVSTLTIQRTQQEDSAVYLCASGRTSGTDTQYFGPGTRLTVL.

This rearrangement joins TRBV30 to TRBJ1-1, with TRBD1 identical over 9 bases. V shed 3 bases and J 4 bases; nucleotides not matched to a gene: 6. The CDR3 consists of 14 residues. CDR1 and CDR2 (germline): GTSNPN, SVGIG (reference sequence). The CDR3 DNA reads TGTGCCTGGAGGGGACAGGGTAGGGGCACTGAAGCTTTCTTT. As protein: CAWRGQGRGTEAFF.

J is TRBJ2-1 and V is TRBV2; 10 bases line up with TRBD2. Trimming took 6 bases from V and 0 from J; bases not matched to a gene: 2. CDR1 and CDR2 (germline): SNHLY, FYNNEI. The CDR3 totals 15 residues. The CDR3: CASRLAGSSYNEQFF. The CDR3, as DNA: TGTGCCAGCAGACTAGCGGGGAGCTCCTACAATGAGCAGTTCTTC.

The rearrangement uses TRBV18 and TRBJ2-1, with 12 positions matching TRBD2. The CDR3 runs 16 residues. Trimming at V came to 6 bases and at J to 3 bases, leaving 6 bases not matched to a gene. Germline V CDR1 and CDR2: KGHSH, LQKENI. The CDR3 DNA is TGTGCCAGCTCCGACGGACTAGCGGGGCTCTACAATGAGCAGTTCTTC. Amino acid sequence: CASSDGLAGLYNEQFF.

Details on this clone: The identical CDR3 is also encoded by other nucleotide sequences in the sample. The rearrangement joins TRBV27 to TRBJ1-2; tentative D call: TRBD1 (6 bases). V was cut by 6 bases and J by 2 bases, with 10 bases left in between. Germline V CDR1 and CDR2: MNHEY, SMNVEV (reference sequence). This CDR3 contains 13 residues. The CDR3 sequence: CASSLGQNYGYTF. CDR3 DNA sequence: TGTGCCAGCAGCCTCGGACAGAACTATGGCTACACCTTC.

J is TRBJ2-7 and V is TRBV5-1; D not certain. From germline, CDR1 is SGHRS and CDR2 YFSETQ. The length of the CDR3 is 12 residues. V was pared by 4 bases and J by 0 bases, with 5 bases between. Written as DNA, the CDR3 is TGCGCCAGCAGCGCAGACTCCTACGAGCAGTACTTC. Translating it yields CASSADSYEQYF.

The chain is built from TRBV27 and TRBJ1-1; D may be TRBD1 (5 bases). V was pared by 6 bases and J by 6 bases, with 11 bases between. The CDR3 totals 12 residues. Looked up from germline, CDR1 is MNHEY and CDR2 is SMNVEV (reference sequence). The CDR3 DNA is TGTGCCAGCAGCCCATCGGGGGCTGAAGCTTTCTTT. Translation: CASSPSGAEAFF.

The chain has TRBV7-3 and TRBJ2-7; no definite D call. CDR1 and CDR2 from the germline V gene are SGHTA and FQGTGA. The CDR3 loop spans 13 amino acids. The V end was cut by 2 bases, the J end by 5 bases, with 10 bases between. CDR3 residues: CASSLGPLDEQYF. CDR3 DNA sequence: TGTGCCAGCAGCTTAGGTCCGTTAGACGAGCAGTACTTC.

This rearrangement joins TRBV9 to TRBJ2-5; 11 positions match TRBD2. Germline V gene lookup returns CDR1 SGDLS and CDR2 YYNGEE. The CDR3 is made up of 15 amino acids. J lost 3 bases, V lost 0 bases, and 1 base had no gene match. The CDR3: CASSVASGGKETQYF. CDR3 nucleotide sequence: TGTGCCAGCAGCGTAGCTAGCGGGGGGAAAGAGACCCAGTACTTC.

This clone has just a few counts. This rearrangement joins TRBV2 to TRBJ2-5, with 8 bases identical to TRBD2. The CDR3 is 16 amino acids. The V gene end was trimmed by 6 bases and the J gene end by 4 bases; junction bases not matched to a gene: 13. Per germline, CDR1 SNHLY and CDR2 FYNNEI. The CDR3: CASSLPRGLAGETQYF. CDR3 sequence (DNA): TGTGCCAGCAGCCTACCCCGAGGGCTAGCGGGAGAGACCCAGTACTTC.

CDR3 DNA: TGTGCCAGCAGCCCTTATTACGAGCAGTACTTC. It encodes CASSPYYEQYF. The V and J genes are TRBV11-2 and TRBJ2-7, with unresolved D. The germline V gene has CDR1 SGHAT and CDR2 FQNNGV. The CDR3 has 11 amino acids. Trimming left V 5 bases short and J 4 bases short, with 6 bases between.

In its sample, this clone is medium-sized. CDR3 region: CASSFSGGSYEQYF. The DNA of the CDR3 is TGTGCCAGCAGTTTTAGCGGGGGCTCCTACGAGCAGTACTTC. The V gene is TRBV27, the J gene TRBJ2-7, with TRBD2 matching over 9 bases. This CDR3 is built from 14 residues. Unmatched junction bases numbered 0, after V lost 3 bases and J lost 0 bases. CDR1 MNHEY and CDR2 SMNVEV come from the germline V gene (reference sequence).

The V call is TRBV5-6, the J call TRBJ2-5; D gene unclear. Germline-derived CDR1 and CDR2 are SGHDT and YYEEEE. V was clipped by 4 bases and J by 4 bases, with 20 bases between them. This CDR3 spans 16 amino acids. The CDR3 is CASSLSPRPRGETQYF. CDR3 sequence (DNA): TGTGCCAGCAGCCTGAGCCCGAGGCCCCGCGGAGAGACCCAGTACTTC.

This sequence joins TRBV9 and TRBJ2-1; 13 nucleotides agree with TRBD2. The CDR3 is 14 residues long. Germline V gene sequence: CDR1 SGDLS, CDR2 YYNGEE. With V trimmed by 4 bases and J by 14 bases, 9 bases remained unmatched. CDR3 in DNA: TGTGCCAGCAGCCGACACGGGACTAGCGGGGTGGAGTTCTTC. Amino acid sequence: CASSRHGTSGVEFF.

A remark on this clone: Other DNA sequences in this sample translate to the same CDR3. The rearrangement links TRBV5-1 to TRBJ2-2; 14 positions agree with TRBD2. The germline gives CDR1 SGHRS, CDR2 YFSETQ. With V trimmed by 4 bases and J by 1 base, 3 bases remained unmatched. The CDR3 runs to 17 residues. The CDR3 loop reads CASSTGLAGGNTGELFF. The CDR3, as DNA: TGCGCCAGCAGCACCGGACTAGCGGGAGGGAACACCGGGGAGCTGTTTTTT.

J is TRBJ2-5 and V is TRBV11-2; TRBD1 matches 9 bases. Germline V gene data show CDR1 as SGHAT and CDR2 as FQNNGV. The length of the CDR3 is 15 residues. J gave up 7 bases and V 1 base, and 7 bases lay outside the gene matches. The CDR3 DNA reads TGTGCCAGCAGCTTAGGGGTACAGGGGGCGGCGACCCAGTACTTC. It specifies CASSLGVQGAATQYF. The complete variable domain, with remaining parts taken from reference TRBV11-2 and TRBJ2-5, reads EAGVAQSPRYKIIEKRQSVAFWCNPISGHATLYWYQQILGQGPKLLIQFQNNGVVDDSQLPKDRFSAERLKGVDSTLKIQPAKLEDSAVYLCASSLGVQGAATQYFGPGTRLLVL.

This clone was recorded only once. This chain's CDR3 is CASSRGLAGTYEQYF. CDR3 in DNA: TGTGCCAGCAGCCGGGGACTAGCGGGGACCTACGAGCAGTACTTC. The J gene is TRBJ2-7, the V gene TRBV4-2; TRBD2 matches at 13 bases. The length of the CDR3 is 15 residues. Germline values: CDR1 LGHNA, CDR2 YNFKEQ. The V segment lost 4 bases and the J segment 2 bases; nucleotides outside the gene matches: 2.

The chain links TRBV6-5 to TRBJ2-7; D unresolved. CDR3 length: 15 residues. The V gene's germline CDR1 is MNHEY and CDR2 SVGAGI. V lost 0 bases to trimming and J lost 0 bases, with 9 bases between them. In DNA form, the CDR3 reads TGTGCCAGCAGTTACTCTGCCAGGCTCTCCTACGAGCAGTACTTC. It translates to CASSYSARLSYEQYF.

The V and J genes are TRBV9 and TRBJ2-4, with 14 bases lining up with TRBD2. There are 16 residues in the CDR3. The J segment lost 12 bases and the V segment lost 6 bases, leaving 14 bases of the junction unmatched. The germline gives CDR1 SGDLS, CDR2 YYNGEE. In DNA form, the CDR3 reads TGTGCCAGCACCGCGACTAGCGGGGGGGCGTGGAAGAATCAGTACTTC. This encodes CASTATSGGAWKNQYF.

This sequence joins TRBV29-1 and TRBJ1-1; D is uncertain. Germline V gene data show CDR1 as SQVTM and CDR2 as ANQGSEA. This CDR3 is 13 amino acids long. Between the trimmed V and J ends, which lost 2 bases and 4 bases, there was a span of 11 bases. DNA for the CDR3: TGCAGCGTTGAAAGGCCCGCTAGCACTGAAGCTTTCTTT. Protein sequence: CSVERPASTEAFF.

CDR3 sequence reads: CASSRTGGGNEQYF. Written as DNA, the CDR3 is TGTGCCAGCTCACGTACAGGGGGCGGTAACGAGCAGTACTTC. J is TRBJ2-7 and V is TRBV18, with 9 bases matching TRBD1. The CDR3 is 14 residues long. Germline V gene lookup returns CDR1 KGHSH and CDR2 LQKENI. The V segment lost 4 bases and the J segment 5 bases; nucleotides outside the gene matches: 6. Drawing the rest from reference TRBV18 and TRBJ2-7, the complete variable domain is NAGVMQNPRHLVRRRGQEARLRCSPMKGHSHVYWYRQLPEEGLKFMVYLQKENIIDESGMPKERFSAEFPKEGPSILRIQQVVRGDSAAYFCASSRTGGGNEQYFGPGTRLTVT.

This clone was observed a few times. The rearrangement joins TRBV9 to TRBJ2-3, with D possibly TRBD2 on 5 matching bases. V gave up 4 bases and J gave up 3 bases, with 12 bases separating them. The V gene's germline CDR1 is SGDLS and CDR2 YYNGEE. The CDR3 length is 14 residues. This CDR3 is CASSPRADTDTQYF. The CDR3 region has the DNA TGTGCCAGCAGCCCTAGAGCGGATACAGATACGCAGTATTTT.

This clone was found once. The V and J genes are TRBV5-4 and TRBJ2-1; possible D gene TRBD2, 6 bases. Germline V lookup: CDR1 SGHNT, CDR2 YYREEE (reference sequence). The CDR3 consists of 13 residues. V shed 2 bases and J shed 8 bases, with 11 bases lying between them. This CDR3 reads CASSFGGGDEQFF. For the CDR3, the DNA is TGTGCCAGCAGCTTCGGTGGCGGGGATGAGCAGTTCTTC.

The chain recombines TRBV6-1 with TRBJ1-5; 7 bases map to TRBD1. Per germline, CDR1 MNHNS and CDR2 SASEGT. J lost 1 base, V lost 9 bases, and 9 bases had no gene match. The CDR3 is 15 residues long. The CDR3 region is CASQSEGASNQPQHF. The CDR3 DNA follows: TGTGCCAGTCAATCCGAGGGGGCCAGCAATCAGCCCCAGCATTTT.

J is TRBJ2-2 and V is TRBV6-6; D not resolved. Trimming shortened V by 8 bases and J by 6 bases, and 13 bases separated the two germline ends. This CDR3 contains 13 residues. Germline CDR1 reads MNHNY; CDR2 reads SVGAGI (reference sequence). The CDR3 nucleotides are TGTGCCAGCTCCCCCTGGAGTTCCGGGGAGCTGTTTTTT. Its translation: CASSPWSSGELFF.

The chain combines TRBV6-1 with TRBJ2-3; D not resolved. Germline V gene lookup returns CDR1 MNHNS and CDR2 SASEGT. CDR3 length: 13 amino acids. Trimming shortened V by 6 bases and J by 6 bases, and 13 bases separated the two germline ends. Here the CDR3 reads CASRRTVTDTQYF. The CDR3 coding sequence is TGTGCCAGCAGGCGAACCGTTACGGATACGCAGTATTTT.